This TCR beta chain was recorded in a study of type 1 regulatory T cells. TCRdb itself ran the reads through MiXCR, one entry per CDR3 protein. The sample lists over 55,000 distinct CDR3 sequences, around 60% occurring once. Trimming left V 6 bases short and J 7 bases short, with 16 bases between. In germline, CDR1 is MNHEY, CDR2 SVGAGI. This CDR3 is built from 14 residues. Notes on this clonotype: As yet, its antigen is unknown.

This receptor was taken from a human donor in good health. The gene calls are TRBV6-5 and TRBJ2-4; D is perhaps TRBD2 (6 bases). The sequenced material came from cultured T cells, either the whole culture or a sorted T cell fraction (not recorded which). The subset is: Tr1-enriched cell product generated in vitro against host alloantigens. CDR3 sequence (DNA): TGTGCCAGCAGCCCGGGCTTTCGGGGGAACATTCAGTACTTC. Protein: CASSPGFRGNIQYF.